Shown below are 2 T cell receptor beta chains from a single sample sequenced in a study of control samples from healthy donors and cancer patients (dated by TCRdb to 2020 to 2022). Library prep was done by the immunoSEQ multiplex PCR assay. TCRdb carries this immuneACCESS record with in-frame sequences only. Its versions omit some clonotypes, under half of them owing to an unresolved V gene in the studies checked, with the rest unexplained. The sample includes 35,000 to 50,000 clones, with roughly 94% observed a single time. The leading ten clones occupy 20% to 30% of the sample. The sample consisted of blood. Receptors originate from a man in his sixties in good health.

V gene TRBV7-9 combines with J gene TRBJ2-5; 8 bases agree with TRBD2. CDR3 length: 13 amino acids. Germline loops: CDR1 SEHNR, CDR2 FQNEAQ (reference sequence). After removal of 10 bases from V and 4 bases from J, the junction contained 8 bases not matched to a gene. The CDR3 DNA is TGTGCCACACATAGCGGGATCGGAGAGACCCAGTACTTC. This gives the protein CATHSGIGETQYF.

V gene TRBV3-1 (or the pseudogene TRBV3-2) combines with J gene TRBJ2-2, with 10 positions matching TRBD2. CDR1 is LGHDT, CDR2 YNNKEL, per germline (reference sequence). CDR3 size: 18 residues. Germline trimming cut 5 bases from V and 2 bases from J; bases unmatched to any gene: 11. As DNA, the CDR3 is TGTGCCAGCAGCAGTTTGGGAGGGACTAGCGTTAACACCGGGGAGCTGTTTTTT. It codes for CASSSLGGTSVNTGELFF.